These 30 T cell receptor beta chains were all obtained from the same sample, sequenced in a study of beta chain features in type 1 diabetes. The authors reverse transcribed all of the isolated RNA, so sequencing captured expressed TCRB transcripts. This table comes from immunoSEQ multiplex PCR, and its TCRdb copy is limited to in-frame clones, with some not included. The data contain more than 300,000 clones, about 12% of them singletons. Sequenced material: naive CD4+ T cells from blood. The receptors shown here come from a man aged 18 to 35 in good health.

This clone occurred a few times. This sequence joins TRBV5-1 and TRBJ1-1, with D tentatively TRBD1 (5 bases). Looked up from germline, CDR1 is SGHRS and CDR2 is YFSETQ. This CDR3 has 14 residues. Trimming cost V 3 bases and J 1 base, with 10 bases left between them. CDR3 loop: CASSSRVWNTEAFF. The CDR3 coding sequence is TGCGCCAGCAGCTCCAGGGTGTGGAACACTGAAGCTTTCTTT. The complete variable domain, with remaining parts taken from reference TRBV5-1 and TRBJ1-1, reads KAGVTQTPRYLIKTRGQQVTLSCSPISGHRSVSWYQQTPGQGLQFLFEYFSETQRNKGNFPGRFSGRQFSNSRSEMNVSTLELGDSALYLCASSSRVWNTEAFFGQGTRLTVV.

This clone was detected only a few times. The chain has TRBV7-2 and TRBJ2-6; D ambiguous. The CDR3 spans 15 residues. V was shortened by 4 bases and J by 0 bases, with 7 bases between the two germline ends. In germline, CDR1 is SGHTA, CDR2 FQGNSA. CDR3: CASSSRVSGANVLTF. Written as DNA, the CDR3 is TGTGCCAGCAGCTCACGGGTCTCTGGGGCCAACGTCCTGACTTTC.

This clone was counted only a few times. The chain carries TRBV7-9 and TRBJ1-1, with D uncertain. Germline V gives CDR1 SEHNR, CDR2 FQNEAQ (reference sequence). CDR3 length: 11 residues. Trimming shortened V by 4 bases and J by 5 bases, and 5 bases separated the two germline ends. CDR3 sequence reads: CASSSLTEAFF. Written as DNA, the CDR3 is TGTGCCAGCAGCTCCCTAACTGAAGCTTTCTTT.

A few counts support this clone. The genes are TRBV2 and TRBJ1-2; weak D call: TRBD1 (5 bases). V shed 7 bases and J shed 6 bases, with 18 bases lying between them. The CDR3 loop spans 14 amino acids. The germline V gene has CDR1 SNHLY and CDR2 FYNNEI. CDR3 coding DNA: TGTGCCAGCACCACCGGAGGGGTTCTCCATGGCTACACCTTC. It yields the protein CASTTGGVLHGYTF.

This rearrangement joins TRBV5-1 to TRBJ1-6, with D tentatively TRBD1 (5 bases). The germline V gene encodes CDR1 SGHRS and CDR2 YFSETQ. V lost 6 bases to trimming and J lost 8 bases, with 12 bases between them. The CDR3 covers 13 residues. Here the CDR3 DNA reads TGCGCCAGCAACGCAAAAGGGGATTCACCCCTCCACTTT. Translated, it gives CASNAKGDSPLHF.

The table lists this clone with a few counts. The chain is built from TRBV18 and TRBJ2-7; 9 bases fit TRBD1. The CDR3 consists of 13 residues. V shed 4 bases and J 5 bases; nucleotides not matched to a gene: 3. Germline CDR1 KGHSH, CDR2 LQKENI. CDR3 sequence (DNA): TGTGCCAGCTCACGGGACAGGGACCACGAGCAGTACTTC. It codes for CASSRDRDHEQYF.

This clone was seen a handful of times. The chain links TRBV25-1 to TRBJ2-3; D is perhaps TRBD2 (6 bases). V lost 2 bases, J lost 0 bases, and 6 bases lay in between. In germline, CDR1 is MGHDK, CDR2 SYGVNS. The CDR3 contains 14 residues. The CDR3 protein is CASSEGGSTDTQYF. As DNA, the CDR3 is TGTGCCAGCAGTGAAGGAGGGAGCACAGATACGCAGTATTTT.

Only a few counts were recorded for this clone. The V and J genes are TRBV9 and TRBJ1-1; 8 nucleotides match TRBD1. CDR1 is SGDLS and CDR2 is YYNGEE in the germline V gene. V lost 3 bases and J lost 4; bases outside the gene matches: 8. The CDR3 runs 15 residues. The CDR3 DNA sequence: TGTGCCAGCAGCGCAGGACAGGGTTCGGGCACTGAAGCTTTCTTT. Protein product: CASSAGQGSGTEAFF.

This clone was seen only a few times. The gene calls are TRBV19 and TRBJ2-2; 11 nucleotides align to TRBD1. Trimming removed 7 bases from V and 6 bases from J; junction bases left unmatched: 7. Looked up from germline, CDR1 is LNHDA and CDR2 is SQIVND (reference sequence). The CDR3 is made up of 15 amino acids. The CDR3 nucleotides read TGTGCCAGTAACCTCGGACAGGGGGCAGCCGGGGAGCTGTTTTTT. This codes for CASNLGQGAAGELFF.

This clone was seen a handful of times. The rearrangement uses TRBV27 and TRBJ2-5, with TRBD1 matching over 7 bases. This CDR3 comprises 14 residues. CDR1 is MNHEY and CDR2 is SMNVEV in the germline V gene (reference sequence). The junction had 5 bases not matched to a gene; V was cut back by 3 bases and J by 4 bases. CDR3 nucleotide sequence: TGTGCCAGCAGTTTTCGACAGGGCCGAGAGACCCAGTACTTC. This translates into CASSFRQGRETQYF.

The chain uses TRBV29-1 and TRBJ2-3; a weak D match, TRBD1 (7 bases). Trimming cost V 7 bases and J 4 bases, with 27 bases left between them. Germline loops: CDR1 SQVTM, CDR2 ANQGSEA. This CDR3 has 17 amino acids. CDR3 nucleotide sequence: TGCAGCGGGACGAATTGGGGGGCAGGGGGTGACCCAGATACGCAGTATTTT. This gives the protein CSGTNWGAGGDPDTQYF.

V and J are TRBV5-4 and TRBJ2-3, with D unresolved. V lost 5 bases and J 0 bases, leaving 16 bases between the germline ends. The germline V gene has CDR1 SGHNT and CDR2 YYREEE (reference sequence). The CDR3 spans 16 residues. The CDR3 bases are TGTGCCAGCAGTTCCGGAGTGGATACTAGCACAGATACGCAGTATTTT. Protein product: CASSSGVDTSTDTQYF.

The rearrangement joins TRBV7-2 to TRBJ2-7, with D perhaps matching TRBD2 (7 bases). CDR1 is SGHTA and CDR2 is FQGNSA in the germline V gene. The CDR3 loop spans 13 amino acids. Trimming took off 11 bases at V and 0 bases at J, with 14 bases between the two ends. CDR3 nucleotide sequence: TGTGCCTCGGGGGGCAGCCTCTCCTACGAGCAGTACTTC. Translation: CASGGSLSYEQYF.

In this sample, this clone turned up a few times. The chain is built from TRBV9 and TRBJ2-2; 12 positions agree with TRBD2. Germline CDR1 reads SGDLS; CDR2 reads YYNGEE. The CDR3 loop spans 17 amino acids. Losses at the gene ends were 0 bases for V and 5 bases for J; bases not matched to a gene: 5. This CDR3 reads CASSVASGGVRTGELFF. In nucleotides, the CDR3 is TGTGCCAGCAGCGTAGCTAGCGGGGGGGTACGGACCGGGGAGCTGTTTTTT.

V gene TRBV7-2 combines with J gene TRBJ2-7; D might be TRBD1 (6 bases). The CDR3 runs 13 residues. Trimming pared 5 bases from V and 2 bases from J, leaving 10 bases between. Germline-derived CDR1 and CDR2 are SGHTA and FQGNSA. The CDR3 sequence is CASSRGQTYEQYF. Here the CDR3 DNA reads TGTGCCAGCAGCCGTGGACAGACCTACGAGCAGTACTTC.

A few counts support this clone. V is TRBV30 and J is TRBJ2-1, with 8 nucleotides matching TRBD2. The germline V gene has CDR1 GTSNPN and CDR2 SVGIG (reference sequence). The CDR3 runs to 13 residues. The CDR3 nucleotides are TGTGGGACTAGCCTTAGCTCCTACAATGAGCAGTTCTTC. Protein product: CGTSLSSYNEQFF.

The chain couples TRBV15 to TRBJ1-3, with D possibly TRBD1 on 5 matching bases. The CDR3 is 15 residues long. Per germline, CDR1 LNHNV and CDR2 YYDKDF (reference sequence). V was clipped by 1 base and J by 0 bases, with 7 bases between them. As DNA, the CDR3 is TGTGCCACCAGCAGAGGACAGATCTCTGGAAACACCATATATTTT. It yields the protein CATSRGQISGNTIYF.

The genes are TRBV7-9 and TRBJ2-3, with D possibly matching TRBD2 (5 bases). Germline loops: CDR1 SEHNR, CDR2 FQNEAQ (reference sequence). Trimming took 5 bases from V and 0 from J, leaving 12 bases between them. The CDR3 has 15 residues. The CDR3: CASSTLRGSTDTQYF. DNA of the CDR3: TGTGCCAGCAGCACCTTACGGGGTAGCACAGATACGCAGTATTTT.

This clone was seen a handful of times. J is TRBJ2-7 and V is TRBV5-1; D remains unclear. This CDR3 has 11 amino acids. Looked up from germline, CDR1 is SGHRS and CDR2 is YFSETQ. The V end lost 7 bases, the J end lost 3 bases, and 8 bases lay between the germline ends. The CDR3 loop reads CASRLGYEQYF. CDR3 coding DNA: TGCGCCAGCCGCCTCGGCTACGAGCAGTACTTC.

This chain joins TRBV28 and TRBJ2-7, with TRBD1 as a possible D gene (5 bases). V dropped 4 bases and J dropped 5 bases, with 15 bases sitting between them. Looked up from germline, CDR1 is MDHEN and CDR2 is SYDVKM. The CDR3 consists of 14 residues. CDR3 nucleotides: TGTGCCAGCAGTTCCCCCCGTGGGGCCAACGAGCAGTACTTC. This sequence encodes CASSSPRGANEQYF.

This clone came up once. One end of the junction is discordant with germline, which a read error may explain. The J gene is TRBJ1-2, the V gene TRBV28; the match to TRBD1 covers 9 bases. This CDR3 spans 13 amino acids. Germline V lookup: CDR1 MDHEN, CDR2 SYDVKM. The CDR3 DNA reads TGTGCCAGCAGTTCGGGACAGGGCTATGGCTGCACCTTC. Its translation is CASSSGQGYGCTF.

V is TRBV30 and J is TRBJ2-4, with TRBD2 matching 7 bases. CDR1 GTSNPN and CDR2 SVGIG come from the germline V gene (reference sequence). The CDR3 has 13 residues. The junction had 10 bases not matched to a gene; V was cut back by 5 bases and J by 9 bases. CDR3 sequence (DNA): TGTGCCTGGGGCTCGCTGACGGGGGGCATTCAGTACTTC. As protein: CAWGSLTGGIQYF.

The chain joins TRBV6-5 to TRBJ1-1; D is uncertain. V dropped 0 bases and J dropped 5 bases, with 10 bases sitting between them. The CDR3 is made up of 14 amino acids. Germline CDR1 reads MNHEY; CDR2 reads SVGAGI. CDR3 sequence reads: CASSYSRAGTEAFF. The DNA of the CDR3 is TGTGCCAGCAGTTACTCGAGGGCCGGGACTGAAGCTTTCTTT.

This rearrangement joins TRBV15 to TRBJ1-4; D possibly corresponds to TRBD1 (5 bases). Trimming removed 1 base from V and 8 bases from J, with 20 bases in between. This CDR3 is 17 amino acids long. Germline V CDR1 and CDR2: LNHNV, YYDKDF (reference sequence). The CDR3 reads CATSRVGGGSGNEKLFF. As DNA, the CDR3 is TGTGCCACCAGCAGAGTTGGTGGGGGGTCAGGGAACGAAAAACTGTTTTTT.

This clone showed up just a few times. DNA of the CDR3: TGCAGCATTCGGACAGGGGGGAGGGAGACCCAGTACTTC. Its protein is CSIRTGGRETQYF. The rearrangement uses TRBV29-1 and TRBJ2-5, with TRBD1 identical over 10 bases. J was trimmed by 5 bases and V by 8 bases; bases with no gene match: 8. CDR1 is SQVTM and CDR2 is ANQGSEA in the germline V gene. The CDR3 has 13 residues.

The V call is TRBV7-6, the J call TRBJ1-1; D gene unclear. CDR1 is SGHVS, CDR2 FNYEAQ, per germline. The CDR3 spans 12 residues. V lost 5 bases to trimming and J lost 6 bases, with 10 bases between them. The CDR3 bases are TGTGCCAGCAGCCCTGCGCGCTCTGAAGCTTTCTTT. Protein product: CASSPARSEAFF. The full variable domain, in which reference TRBV7-6 and TRBJ1-1 provide the parts outside the CDR3, is GAGVSQSPRYKVTKRGQDVALRCDPISGHVSLYWYRQALGQGPEFLTYFNYEAQQDKSGLPNDRFSAERPEGSISTLTIQRTEQRDSAMYRCASSPARSEAFFGQGTRLTVV.

The chain links TRBV4-2 to TRBJ2-3; 8 nucleotides agree with TRBD2. Germline CDR1 LGHNA, CDR2 YNFKEQ. V lost 0 bases and J lost 7; bases outside the gene matches: 6. This CDR3 comprises 15 residues. The CDR3 region has the DNA TGTGCCAGCAGCCAAGATCCAGCGGGGGAAAATACGCAGTATTTT. The encoded protein is CASSQDPAGENTQYF.

This chain uses TRBV7-2 with TRBJ1-6, with 7 bases that match TRBD1. Germline CDR1 is SGHTA and CDR2 is FQGNSA. With V trimmed by 2 bases and J by 7 bases, 5 bases remained unmatched. CDR3 length: 15 amino acids. The CDR3 region is CASSLSGTANSPLHF. The CDR3 DNA reads TGTGCCAGCAGCTTATCCGGGACAGCCAATTCACCCCTCCACTTT.

This clone was seen only a few times. The CDR3 spells CASLGLGKKIEQFF. The CDR3 DNA sequence: TGTGCCAGCTTAGGACTAGGAAAGAAGATTGAGCAGTTCTTC. This chain joins TRBV28 and TRBJ2-1, with TRBD2 matching over 7 bases. The CDR3 spans 14 residues. CDR1 and CDR2 from the germline V gene are MDHEN and SYDVKM. V lost 8 bases to trimming and J lost 9 bases; unmatched junction nucleotides: 13. The whole variable domain, remainder taken from reference TRBV28 and TRBJ2-1, is DVKVTQSSRYLVKRTGEKVFLECVQDMDHENMFWYRQDPGLGLRLIYFSYDVKMKEKGDIPEGYSVSREKKERFSLILESASTNQTSMYLCASLGLGKKIEQFFGPGTRLTVL.

This clone was seen only a few times. The chain combines TRBV11-2 with TRBJ1-1; 9 bases match TRBD1. Germline V lookup: CDR1 SGHAT, CDR2 FQNNGV. V was pared by 3 bases and J by 1 base, with 3 bases of the junction left unmatched. The CDR3 covers 15 residues. The CDR3 nucleotides are TGTGCCAGCAGCTTCACAGGGGGCAGGAACACTGAAGCTTTCTTT. This translates into CASSFTGGRNTEAFF. The full variable domain, in which reference TRBV11-2 and TRBJ1-1 provide the parts outside the CDR3, is EAGVAQSPRYKIIEKRQSVAFWCNPISGHATLYWYQQILGQGPKLLIQFQNNGVVDDSQLPKDRFSAERLKGVDSTLKIQPAKLEDSAVYLCASSFTGGRNTEAFFGQGTRLTVV.